These 19 T cell receptor beta chains originate from one sample sequenced in a study of preoperative IRX-2 immunotherapy in early breast cancer. Sequenced by immunoSEQ multiplex PCR; TCRdb stores in-frame clones only, minus some. The data hold 40,000 to 50,000 clones, with 60% to 80% observed a single time. Noted treatment: preoperative locoregional IRX-2 cytokine immunotherapy. Sequences were derived from tumor tissue, sampled after IRX-2 immunotherapy. The receptor source for this set is a human donor with breast cancer.

V and J are TRBV6-8 and TRBJ1-2; D not certain. This CDR3 has 13 residues. Trimming left V 0 bases short and J 7 bases short, with 9 bases between. Germline values: CDR1 MNHGY, CDR2 SAAAGT. DNA for the CDR3: TGTGCCAGCAGTTACTCGACCCCCACTGGCTACACCTTC. It encodes CASSYSTPTGYTF.

In its sample, this clone was seen a few times. The rearrangement uses TRBV5-1 and TRBJ1-3; tentatively, D is TRBD1 (5 bases). The germline V gene has CDR1 SGHRS and CDR2 YFSETQ. The CDR3 extends over 17 amino acids. V lost 2 bases and J lost 4, with 19 bases in between. The DNA of the CDR3 is TGCGCCAGCAGCTTTTACCCAGCGAGGACACCCGGAAACACCATATATTTT. This codes for CASSFYPARTPGNTIYF.

As regards this clone: The same CDR3 arises from other DNA sequences in this sample as well. The chain carries TRBV30 and TRBJ2-5; D might be TRBD2 (6 bases). CDR1 is GTSNPN and CDR2 is SVGIG in the germline V gene (reference sequence). The CDR3 sequence is 12 residues long. Trimming pared 3 bases from V and 5 bases from J, leaving 10 bases between. The CDR3 region is CAWSAGQETQYF. DNA for the CDR3: TGTGCCTGGAGCGCGGGGCAGGAGACCCAGTACTTC. The variable domain in full, completed from reference TRBV30 and TRBJ2-5, reads SQTIHQWPATLVQPVGSPLSLECTVEGTSNPNLYWYRQAAGRGLQLLFYSVGIGQISSEVPQNLSASRPQDRQFILSSKKLLLSDSGFYLCAWSAGQETQYFGPGTRLLVL.

This chain connects TRBV6-8 to TRBJ2-7, with 7 nucleotides matching TRBD1. The V and J ends lost 6 bases and 6 bases, in that order; junction bases with no gene match: 17. The CDR3 sequence is 16 residues long. The V gene's germline CDR1 is MNHGY and CDR2 SAAAGT. CDR3 DNA: TGTGCCAGCAGGATTAGAAGTACAGGGGATATCCCCGAGCAGTACTTC. Protein: CASRIRSTGDIPEQYF.

This clone was observed a single time. The chain employs TRBV6-8 and TRBJ1-2; 8 bases are a match to TRBD1. V shed 7 bases, J shed 5 bases, and the junction held 12 bases outside the gene matches. From germline, CDR1 is MNHGY and CDR2 SAAAGT. The CDR3 totals 15 residues. Here the CDR3 reads CASKVQRQGRYGYTF. The CDR3 DNA sequence: TGTGCCAGCAAGGTTCAGAGACAGGGGAGGTATGGCTACACCTTC.

The chain uses TRBV15 and TRBJ1-5; D gene ambiguous. From germline, CDR1 is LNHNV and CDR2 YYDKDF (reference sequence). CDR3 length: 16 residues. V was trimmed by 0 bases and J by 3 bases, leaving 12 bases between them. The CDR3 is CATSRDPPGPNQPQHF. The CDR3 coding sequence is TGTGCCACCAGCAGAGACCCGCCAGGCCCCAATCAGCCCCAGCATTTT.

The chain recombines TRBV6-8 with TRBJ1-5; D remains unclear. The CDR3 has 12 residues. Trimming left V 8 bases short and J 5 bases short, with 10 bases between. The V gene's germline CDR1 is MNHGY and CDR2 SAAAGT. CDR3 residues: CASHIKDQPQHF. In DNA, the CDR3 is TGTGCCAGCCACATTAAAGATCAGCCCCAGCATTTT.

V and J are TRBV11-3 and TRBJ2-3, with TRBD2 identical over 8 bases. The V gene end was trimmed by 4 bases and the J gene end by 1 base; junction bases not matched to a gene: 4. Germline CDR1 and CDR2: SGHNT and YENEEA. The length of the CDR3 is 15 residues. The DNA of the CDR3 is TGTGCCAGCAGCTGGCGGGGGGCAGGCACAGATACGCAGTATTTT. Encoded protein: CASSWRGAGTDTQYF.

V gene TRBV5-1 combines with J gene TRBJ2-5; D unresolved. The CDR3 sequence is 15 residues long. Germline assignment: CDR1 SGHRS and CDR2 YFSETQ. The V end was cut by 0 bases, the J end by 3 bases, with 12 bases between. Here the CDR3 DNA reads TGCGCCAGCAGCTTGGCTGGTTCTCGGGAAGAGACCCAGTACTTC. This encodes CASSLAGSREETQYF.

The chain uses TRBV19 and TRBJ1-4; tentatively, D is TRBD1 (6 bases). The germline V gene encodes CDR1 LNHDA and CDR2 SQIVND (reference sequence). V was clipped by 3 bases and J by 8 bases, with 16 bases between them. CDR3 length: 15 residues. CDR3 bases: TGTGCCAGTAGTATTACAGGGCGGCCCAACGAAAAACTGTTTTTT. Protein: CASSITGRPNEKLFF.

This sequence joins TRBV6-8 and TRBJ2-5; possibly TRBD1 or TRBD2 for D (5 bases each). V gave up 5 bases and J gave up 5 bases, with 18 bases separating them. Germline CDR1 MNHGY, CDR2 SAAAGT. The CDR3 is made up of 15 amino acids. For the CDR3, the DNA is TGTGCCAGCAGTGCAGCGGAATGGGGGAAGGAGACCCAGTACTTC. Translating gives CASSAAEWGKETQYF.

This clone counts as medium-sized. The chain combines TRBV11-3 with TRBJ1-4; TRBD1 is a possible D gene (6 bases). Germline V gives CDR1 SGHNT, CDR2 YENEEA. This CDR3 contains 14 residues. V was trimmed by 7 bases and J by 8 bases, leaving 17 bases between them. This CDR3 reads CASTGGGGREKLFF. The CDR3 nucleotides read TGTGCCAGCACCGGCGGGGGCGGACGGGAAAAACTGTTTTTT.

This clone appeared a few times. This CDR3 is CAISGTRETQYF. CDR3 DNA: TGTGCCATCAGCGGGACTCGGGAGACCCAGTACTTC. The rearrangement uses TRBV6-8 and TRBJ2-5; 7 nucleotides agree with TRBD2. This CDR3 comprises 12 residues. V trimming: 10 bases; J trimming: 5 bases; junction bases outside the gene matches: 7. Germline CDR1 and CDR2: MNHGY and SAAAGT.

The CDR3 region is CSAAPDYGTVSSGNTIYF. The CDR3 DNA sequence: TGCAGCGCCGCCCCGGACTATGGGACGGTTAGCTCTGGAAACACCATATATTTT. The chain uses TRBV29-1 and TRBJ1-3; TRBD1 might be the D (5 bases). Germline values: CDR1 SQVTM, CDR2 ANQGSEA. CDR3 size: 18 residues. The V end was cut by 7 bases, the J end by 0 bases, with 25 bases between.

The rearrangement uses TRBV1 and TRBJ1-2; the DNA was not compared with TRBD1, the D call given in the table. TRBV1 constitutes a pseudogene. The CDR3 contains 17 residues. As DNA, the CDR3 is TGCGCCAGCAGCCAAAGGACAGGGGGCGCCGATAACTATGGCTACACCTTC. It specifies CASSQRTGGADNYGYTF.

With regard to this clone: The sample carries other DNA sequences with the same CDR3. The rearrangement uses TRBV29-1 and TRBJ1-2, with TRBD1 matching over 9 bases. J was trimmed by 4 bases and V by 6 bases; bases with no gene match: 3. This CDR3 is built from 12 residues. Germline values: CDR1 SQVTM, CDR2 ANQGSEA. CDR3 nucleotide sequence: TGCAGCGTGGGGGGACAGGGCTATGGCTACACCTTC. Translation: CSVGGQGYGYTF.

The gene calls are TRBV19 and TRBJ1-5; 7 nucleotides line up with TRBD1. After removal of 7 bases from V and 7 bases from J, the junction contained 10 bases not matched to a gene. Germline V gene lookup returns CDR1 LNHDA and CDR2 SQIVND (reference sequence). CDR3 length: 14 amino acids. The CDR3 region has the DNA TGTGCCAGTACCCCAGACAGGGAAGGGCAGCCCCAGCATTTT. It yields the protein CASTPDREGQPQHF.

The genes are TRBV7-8 and TRBJ1-2; possible D gene TRBD1, 5 bases. V was clipped by 2 bases and J by 0 bases, with 10 bases between them. CDR1 SGHVS and CDR2 FQNEAQ come from the germline V gene. The CDR3 spans 15 residues. The CDR3 sequence is CASSLSGLPNYGYTF. The CDR3 region has the DNA TGTGCCAGCAGCTTATCGGGACTTCCTAACTATGGCTACACCTTC.

This clone was counted only a few times. The CDR3 sequence is CASSPMGYNSPLHF. The CDR3 region has the DNA TGTGCCAGCAGCCCGATGGGGTATAATTCACCCCTCCACTTT. This chain links TRBV6-8 with TRBJ1-6; D remains unclear. Germline-derived CDR1 and CDR2 are MNHGY and SAAAGT. The CDR3 contains 14 residues. V gave up 6 bases and J gave up 4 bases, with 10 bases separating them.